The sample holds a few counts of the clone carrying this T cell receptor (beta chain). The target antigen is unknown. This sample is part of a study of vaccination and CD4 T cells after COVID-19. The Oncomine TCR Beta short-read assay was applied to DNA of cultured CD4+ T cells. TCRdb passed the PCR reads through MiXCR, listing each CDR3 protein once. The data contain approximately 11,000 distinct CDR3 sequences, 40% to 60% of them singletons. The treatment is: roughly 10-day PBMC culture with coronavirus spike peptide pools or control peptides (ViraFEST assay). CDR3 length: 12 amino acids. V was cut by 3 bases and J by 0 bases, with 4 bases left in between. Germline CDR1 and CDR2: DFQATT and SNEGSKA (reference sequence).

V is TRBV20-1 and J is TRBJ2-3, with D unresolved. The specimen sequenced was CD4+ T cells from blood, cultured in vitro. The clonotype originates from a human donor who had recovered from COVID-19. DNA for the CDR3: TGCAGTGCTAGCCAGAGCACAGATACGCAGTATTTT. It translates to CSASQSTDTQYF.